This record looks at one T cell receptor beta chain sequence and its context. In the original workflow: Amplification of reference gene primers was used by the study to estimate nucleated cell counts. Generated by immunoSEQ multiplex PCR, the TCRdb table keeps only in-frame clones and is missing some. Clonal size and the V and J genes are those of that table, whereas D and trimming came from the DNA. The sample comprises about 250,000 clones, almost 90% of which are singletons, and 1.3% to 1.5% rests with the top ten. This sample was taken from a study of blood T cell repertoires in COVID-19. Across the whole study: Acute-phase and convalescent COVID-19 samples originated in the United States, Italy and Spain. PBMCs, B-cell-depleted T cells, or T cells were the source of the cDNA or gDNA that made up the material.

Sequencing was performed on peripheral blood. The source is a man at least 80 years old with acute or convalescent COVID-19.

CDR3 coding DNA: TGTGCCAGCAGGACAGGGGATCAGCCCCAGCATTTT. This encodes CASRTGDQPQHF. This sequence joins TRBV27 and TRBJ1-5; TRBD1 matches at 8 bases. This CDR3 is 12 amino acids long. Germline CDR1 MNHEY, CDR2 SMNVEV (reference sequence). Trimming took 6 bases from V and 5 from J; bases not matched to a gene: 0.